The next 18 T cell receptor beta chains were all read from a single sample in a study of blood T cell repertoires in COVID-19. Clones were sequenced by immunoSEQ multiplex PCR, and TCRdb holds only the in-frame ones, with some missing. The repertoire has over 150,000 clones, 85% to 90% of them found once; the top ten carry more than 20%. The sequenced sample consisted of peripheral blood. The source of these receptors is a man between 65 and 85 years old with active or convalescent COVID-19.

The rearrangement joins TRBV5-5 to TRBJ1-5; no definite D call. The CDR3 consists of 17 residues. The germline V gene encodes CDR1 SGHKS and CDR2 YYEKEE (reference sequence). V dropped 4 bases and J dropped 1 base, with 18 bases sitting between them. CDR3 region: CASSQEGVRRSNQPQHF. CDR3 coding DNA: TGTGCCAGCAGCCAAGAGGGAGTTCGGCGGAGCAATCAGCCCCAGCATTTT.

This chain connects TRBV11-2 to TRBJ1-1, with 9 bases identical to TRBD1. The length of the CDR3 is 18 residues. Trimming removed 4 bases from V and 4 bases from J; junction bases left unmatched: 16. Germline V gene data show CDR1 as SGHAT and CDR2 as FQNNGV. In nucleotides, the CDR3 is TGTGCCAGCAGCTCCCCCGCCGGGACAGGGCTAAGTGGCACTGAAGCTTTCTTT. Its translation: CASSSPAGTGLSGTEAFF.

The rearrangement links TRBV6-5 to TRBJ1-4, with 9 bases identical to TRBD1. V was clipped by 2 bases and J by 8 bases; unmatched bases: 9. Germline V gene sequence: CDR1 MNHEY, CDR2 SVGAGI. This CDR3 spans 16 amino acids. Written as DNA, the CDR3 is TGTGCCAGCAGTTACATCCACAGGGGGCGCGGCGAAAAACTGTTTTTT. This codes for CASSYIHRGRGEKLFF.

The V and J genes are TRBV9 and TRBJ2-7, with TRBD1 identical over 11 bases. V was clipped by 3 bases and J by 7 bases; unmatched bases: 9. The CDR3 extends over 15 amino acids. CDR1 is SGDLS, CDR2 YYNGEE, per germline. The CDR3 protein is CASSEAGQGAREQYF. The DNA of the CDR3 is TGTGCCAGCAGCGAGGCTGGACAGGGGGCGCGGGAGCAGTACTTC.

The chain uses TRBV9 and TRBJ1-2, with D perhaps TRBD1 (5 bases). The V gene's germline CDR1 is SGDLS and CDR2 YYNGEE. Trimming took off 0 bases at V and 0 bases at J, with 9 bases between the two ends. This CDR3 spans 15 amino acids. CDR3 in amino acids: CASSVAQASNYGYTF. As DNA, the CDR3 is TGTGCCAGCAGCGTAGCACAGGCCTCTAACTATGGCTACACCTTC.

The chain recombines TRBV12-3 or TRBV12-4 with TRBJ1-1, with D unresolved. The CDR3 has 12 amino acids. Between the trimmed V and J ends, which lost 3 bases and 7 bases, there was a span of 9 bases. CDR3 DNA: TGTGCCAGCAGTTTTTTAGGAGATGAAGCTTTCTTT. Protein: CASSFLGDEAFF.

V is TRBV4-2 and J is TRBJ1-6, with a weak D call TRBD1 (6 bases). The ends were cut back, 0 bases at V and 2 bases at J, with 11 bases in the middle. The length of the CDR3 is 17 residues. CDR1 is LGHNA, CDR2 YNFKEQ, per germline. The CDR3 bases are TGTGCCAGCAGCCAAGATGGGGCAGGGGCCTATAATTCACCCCTCCACTTT. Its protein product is CASSQDGAGAYNSPLHF.

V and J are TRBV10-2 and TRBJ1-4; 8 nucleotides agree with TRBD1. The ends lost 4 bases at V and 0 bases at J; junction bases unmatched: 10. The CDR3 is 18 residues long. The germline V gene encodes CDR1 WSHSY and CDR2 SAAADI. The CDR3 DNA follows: TGCGCCAGCAGTGTCCTGAGACAGGGGCGGACAACTAATGAAAAACTGTTTTTT. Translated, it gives CASSVLRQGRTTNEKLFF.

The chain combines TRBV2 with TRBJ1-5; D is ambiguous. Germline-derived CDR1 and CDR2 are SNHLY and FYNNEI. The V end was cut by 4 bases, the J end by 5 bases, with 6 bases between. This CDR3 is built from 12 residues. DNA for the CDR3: TGTGCCAGCAGTGTGGGCGATCAGCCCCAGCATTTT. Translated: CASSVGDQPQHF.

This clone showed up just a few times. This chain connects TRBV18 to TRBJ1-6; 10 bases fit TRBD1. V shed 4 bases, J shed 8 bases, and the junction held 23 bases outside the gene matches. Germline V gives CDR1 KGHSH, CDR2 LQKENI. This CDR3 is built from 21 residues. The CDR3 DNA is TGTGCCAGCTCACAACGTTTTTTGGGACAGGGGACGTCAATCGGGGATTCACCCCTCCACTTT. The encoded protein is CASSQRFLGQGTSIGDSPLHF. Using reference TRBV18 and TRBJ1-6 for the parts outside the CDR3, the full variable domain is NAGVMQNPRHLVRRRGQEARLRCSPMKGHSHVYWYRQLPEEGLKFMVYLQKENIIDESGMPKERFSAEFPKEGPSILRIQQVVRGDSAAYFCASSQRFLGQGTSIGDSPLHFGNGTRLTVT.

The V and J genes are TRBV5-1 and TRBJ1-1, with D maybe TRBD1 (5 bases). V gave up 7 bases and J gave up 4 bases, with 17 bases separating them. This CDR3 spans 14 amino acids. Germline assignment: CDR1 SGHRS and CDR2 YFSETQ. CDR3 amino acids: CASHTGLLGTEAFF. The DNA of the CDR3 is TGCGCCAGCCATACGGGACTGCTTGGCACTGAAGCTTTCTTT.

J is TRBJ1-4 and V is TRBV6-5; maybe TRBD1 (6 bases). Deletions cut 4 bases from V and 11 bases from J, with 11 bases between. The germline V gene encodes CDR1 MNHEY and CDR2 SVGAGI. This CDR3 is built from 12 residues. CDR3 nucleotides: TGTGCCAGCAGTTTTCGCCAGGGGAAACTGTTTTTT. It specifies CASSFRQGKLFF.

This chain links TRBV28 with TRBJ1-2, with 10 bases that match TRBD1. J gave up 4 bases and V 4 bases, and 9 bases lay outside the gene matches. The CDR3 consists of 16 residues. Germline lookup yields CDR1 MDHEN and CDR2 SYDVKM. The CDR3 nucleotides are TGTGCCAGCAGTTCGCCCGACAGGGGGCTATTCTATGGCTACACCTTC. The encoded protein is CASSSPDRGLFYGYTF.

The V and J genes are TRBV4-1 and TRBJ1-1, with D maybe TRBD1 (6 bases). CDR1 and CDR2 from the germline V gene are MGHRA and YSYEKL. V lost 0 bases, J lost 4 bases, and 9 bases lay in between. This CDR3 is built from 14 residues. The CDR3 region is CASSQEAGATEAFF. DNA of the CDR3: TGCGCCAGCAGCCAAGAGGCAGGGGCCACTGAAGCTTTCTTT.

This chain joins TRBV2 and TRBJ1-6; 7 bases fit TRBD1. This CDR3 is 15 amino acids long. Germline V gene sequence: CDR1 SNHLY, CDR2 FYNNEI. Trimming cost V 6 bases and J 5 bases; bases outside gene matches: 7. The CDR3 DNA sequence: TGTGCCAGCAGCCAGGACAGGACCGATAATTCACCCCTCCACTTT. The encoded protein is CASSQDRTDNSPLHF.

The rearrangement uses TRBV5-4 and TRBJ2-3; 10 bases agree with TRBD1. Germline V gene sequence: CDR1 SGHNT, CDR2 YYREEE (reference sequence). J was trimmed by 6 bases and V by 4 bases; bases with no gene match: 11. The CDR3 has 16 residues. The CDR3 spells CASSTTAGQGKDTQYF. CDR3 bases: TGTGCCAGCAGCACAACCGCGGGACAGGGGAAGGATACGCAGTATTTT.

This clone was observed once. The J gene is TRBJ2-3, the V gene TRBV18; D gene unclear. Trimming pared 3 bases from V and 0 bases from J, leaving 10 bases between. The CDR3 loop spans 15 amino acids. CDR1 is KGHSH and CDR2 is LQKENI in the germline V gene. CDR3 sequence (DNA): TGTGCCAGCTCACCTAACACGATAAGCACAGATACGCAGTATTTT. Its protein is CASSPNTISTDTQYF. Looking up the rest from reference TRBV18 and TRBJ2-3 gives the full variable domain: NAGVMQNPRHLVRRRGQEARLRCSPMKGHSHVYWYRQLPEEGLKFMVYLQKENIIDESGMPKERFSAEFPKEGPSILRIQQVVRGDSAAYFCASSPNTISTDTQYFGPGTRLTVL.

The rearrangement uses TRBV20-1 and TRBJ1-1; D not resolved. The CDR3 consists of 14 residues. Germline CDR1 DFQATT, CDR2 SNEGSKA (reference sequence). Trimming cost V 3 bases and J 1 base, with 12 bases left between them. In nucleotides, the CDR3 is TGCAGTGCTAGTCTCGACAACCGGAACACTGAAGCTTTCTTT. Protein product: CSASLDNRNTEAFF.